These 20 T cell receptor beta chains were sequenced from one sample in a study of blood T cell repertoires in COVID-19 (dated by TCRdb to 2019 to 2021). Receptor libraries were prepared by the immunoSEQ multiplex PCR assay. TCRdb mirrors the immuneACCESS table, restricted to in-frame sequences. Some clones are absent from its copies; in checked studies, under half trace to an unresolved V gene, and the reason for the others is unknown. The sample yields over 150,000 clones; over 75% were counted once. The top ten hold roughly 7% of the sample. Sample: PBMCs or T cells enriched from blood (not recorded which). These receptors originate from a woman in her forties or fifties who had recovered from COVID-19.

This CDR3 reads CASRTGQGGRELFF. The CDR3 DNA reads TGTGCCAGCAGAACCGGACAGGGGGGTCGGGAGCTGTTTTTT. This chain uses TRBV7-2 with TRBJ2-2, with 10 bases matching TRBD1. Germline V gives CDR1 SGHTA, CDR2 FQGNSA. V was clipped by 6 bases and J by 9 bases; unmatched bases: 7. This CDR3 has 14 amino acids.

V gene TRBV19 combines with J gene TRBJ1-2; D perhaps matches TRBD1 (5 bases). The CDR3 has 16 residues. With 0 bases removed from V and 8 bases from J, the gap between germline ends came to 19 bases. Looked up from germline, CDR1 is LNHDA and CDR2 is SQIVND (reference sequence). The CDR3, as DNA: TGTGCCAGTAGTATAGACCGCGCATCGGGGGTTGGAGGCTACACCTTC. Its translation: CASSIDRASGVGGYTF.

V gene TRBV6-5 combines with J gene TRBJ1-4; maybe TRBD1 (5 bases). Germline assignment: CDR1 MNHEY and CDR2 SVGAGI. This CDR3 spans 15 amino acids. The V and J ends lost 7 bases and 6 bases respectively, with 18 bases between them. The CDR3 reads CASMGPRSGDEKLFF. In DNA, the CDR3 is TGTGCCAGCATGGGGCCCCGGTCCGGAGATGAAAAACTGTTTTTT.

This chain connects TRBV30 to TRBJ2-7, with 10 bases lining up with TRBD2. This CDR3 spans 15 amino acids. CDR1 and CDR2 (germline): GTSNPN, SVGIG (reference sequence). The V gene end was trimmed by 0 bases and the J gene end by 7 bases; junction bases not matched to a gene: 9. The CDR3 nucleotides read TGTGCCTGGAGTGTTTCGAGCGGGAGGGCGGGGGAGCAGTACTTC. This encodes CAWSVSSGRAGEQYF.

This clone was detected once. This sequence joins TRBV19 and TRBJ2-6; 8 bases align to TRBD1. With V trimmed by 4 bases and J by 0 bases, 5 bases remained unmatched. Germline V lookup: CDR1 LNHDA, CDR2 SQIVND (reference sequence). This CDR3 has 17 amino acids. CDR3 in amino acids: CASSTGTGSSGANVLTF. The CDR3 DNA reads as TGTGCCAGTAGTACCGGGACAGGAAGCTCTGGGGCCAACGTCCTGACTTTC. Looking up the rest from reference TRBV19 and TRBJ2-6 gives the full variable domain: DGGITQSPKYLFRKEGQNVTLSCEQNLNHDAMYWYRQDPGQGLRLIYYSQIVNDFQKGDIAEGYSVSREKKESFPLTVTSAQKNPTAFYLCASSTGTGSSGANVLTFGAGSRLTVL.

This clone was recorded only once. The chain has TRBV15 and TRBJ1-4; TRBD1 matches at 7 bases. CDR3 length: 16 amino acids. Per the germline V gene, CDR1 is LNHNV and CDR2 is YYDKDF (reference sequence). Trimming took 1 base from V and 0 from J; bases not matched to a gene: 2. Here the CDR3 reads CATSRGDSATNEKLFF. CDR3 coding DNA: TGTGCCACCAGCAGAGGGGACAGTGCAACTAATGAAAAACTGTTTTTT.

In DNA form, the CDR3 reads TGTGCCAGCAGCTTTGCCCTTACGGGGGGCTCCTACAATGAGCAGTTCTTC. It encodes CASSFALTGGSYNEQFF. The chain links TRBV7-2 to TRBJ2-1; 7 bases map to TRBD2. The CDR3 extends over 17 amino acids. Germline V gene lookup returns CDR1 SGHTA and CDR2 FQGNSA. V trimming: 3 bases; J trimming: 0 bases; junction bases outside the gene matches: 8.

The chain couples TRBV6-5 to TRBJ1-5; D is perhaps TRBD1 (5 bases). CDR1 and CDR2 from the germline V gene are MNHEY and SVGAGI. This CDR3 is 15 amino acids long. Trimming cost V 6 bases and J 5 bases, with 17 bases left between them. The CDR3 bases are TGTGCCAGCAGGGGATTAGGGGTAGGGGATCAGCCCCAGCATTTT. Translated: CASRGLGVGDQPQHF.

CDR3 region: CASSQDPGTGNTIYF. In nucleotides, the CDR3 is TGTGCCAGCAGCCAAGACCCAGGGACTGGAAACACCATATATTTT. The V and J genes are TRBV4-2 and TRBJ1-3, with D possibly being TRBD1 (5 bases). Germline assignment: CDR1 LGHNA and CDR2 YNFKEQ. The V end was cut by 0 bases, the J end by 2 bases, with 8 bases between. This CDR3 comprises 15 residues.

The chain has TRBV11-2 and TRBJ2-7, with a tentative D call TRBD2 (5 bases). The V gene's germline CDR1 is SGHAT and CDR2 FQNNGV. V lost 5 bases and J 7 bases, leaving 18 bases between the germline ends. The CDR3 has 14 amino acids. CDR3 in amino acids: CASSRLYGIPEQYF. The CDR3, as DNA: TGTGCCAGCAGCCGTCTATACGGGATACCAGAGCAGTACTTC. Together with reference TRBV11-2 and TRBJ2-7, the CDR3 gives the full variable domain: EAGVAQSPRYKIIEKRQSVAFWCNPISGHATLYWYQQILGQGPKLLIQFQNNGVVDDSQLPKDRFSAERLKGVDSTLKIQPAKLEDSAVYLCASSRLYGIPEQYFGPGTRLTVT.

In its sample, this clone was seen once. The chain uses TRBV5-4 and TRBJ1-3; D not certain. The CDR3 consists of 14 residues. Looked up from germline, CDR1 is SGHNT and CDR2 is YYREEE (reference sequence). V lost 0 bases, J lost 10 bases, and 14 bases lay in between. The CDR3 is CASSLVGQVETIYF. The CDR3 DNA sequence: TGTGCCAGCAGCTTGGTCGGCCAGGTTGAGACCATATATTTT.

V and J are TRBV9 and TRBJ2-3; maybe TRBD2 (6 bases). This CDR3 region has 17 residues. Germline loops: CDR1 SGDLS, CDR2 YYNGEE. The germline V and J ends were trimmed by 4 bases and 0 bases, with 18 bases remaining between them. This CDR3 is CASSFSASVTSTDTQYF. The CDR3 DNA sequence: TGTGCCAGCAGCTTTTCGGCTAGCGTCACTAGCACAGATACGCAGTATTTT.

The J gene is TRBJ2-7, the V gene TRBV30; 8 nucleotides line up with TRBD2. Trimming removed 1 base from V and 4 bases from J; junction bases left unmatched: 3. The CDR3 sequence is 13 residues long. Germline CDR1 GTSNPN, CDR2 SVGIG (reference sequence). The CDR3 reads CAWSGPGGYEQYF. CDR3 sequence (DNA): TGTGCCTGGAGTGGCCCGGGAGGGTACGAGCAGTACTTC.

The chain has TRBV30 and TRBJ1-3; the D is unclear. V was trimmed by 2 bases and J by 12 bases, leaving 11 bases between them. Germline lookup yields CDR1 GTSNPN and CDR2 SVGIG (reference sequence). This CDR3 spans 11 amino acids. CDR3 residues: CAWSWGGNIYF. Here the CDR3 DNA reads TGTGCCTGGAGTTGGGGAGGGAACATATATTTT.

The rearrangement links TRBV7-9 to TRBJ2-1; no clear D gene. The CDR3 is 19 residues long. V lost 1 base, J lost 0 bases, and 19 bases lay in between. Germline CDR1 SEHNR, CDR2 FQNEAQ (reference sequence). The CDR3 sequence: CASSLGNFGARRSYNEQFF. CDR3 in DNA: TGTGCCAGCAGCTTAGGAAACTTTGGAGCACGCCGCTCCTACAATGAGCAGTTCTTC.

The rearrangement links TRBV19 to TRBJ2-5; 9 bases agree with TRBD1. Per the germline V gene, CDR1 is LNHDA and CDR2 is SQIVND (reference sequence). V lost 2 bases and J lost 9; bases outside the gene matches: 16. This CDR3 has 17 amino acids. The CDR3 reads CASSITGQGSPQGAQYF. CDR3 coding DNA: TGTGCCAGTAGTATAACGGGACAGGGCTCCCCCCAAGGGGCCCAGTACTTC.

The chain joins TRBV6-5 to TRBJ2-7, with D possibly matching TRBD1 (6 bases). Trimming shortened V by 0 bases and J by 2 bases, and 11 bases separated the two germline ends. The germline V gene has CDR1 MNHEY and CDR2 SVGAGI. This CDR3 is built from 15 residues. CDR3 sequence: CASSYSTTGAYEQYF. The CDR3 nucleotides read TGTGCCAGCAGTTACTCGACGACAGGAGCCTACGAGCAGTACTTC.

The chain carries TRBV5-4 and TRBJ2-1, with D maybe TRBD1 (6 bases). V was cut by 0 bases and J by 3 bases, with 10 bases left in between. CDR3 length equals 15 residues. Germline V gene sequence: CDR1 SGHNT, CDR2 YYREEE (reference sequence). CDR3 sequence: CASSLGQGSYNEQFF. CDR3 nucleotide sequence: TGTGCCAGCAGCTTGGGGCAGGGGAGCTACAATGAGCAGTTCTTC.

The CDR3 DNA is TGCGCCAGCAGCTTGGGGGCAGGGAGGGGAGAAAAACTGTTTTTT. This gives the protein CASSLGAGRGEKLFF. The rearrangement uses TRBV5-1 and TRBJ1-4; D is perhaps TRBD1 (5 bases). Germline CDR1 is SGHRS and CDR2 is YFSETQ. The CDR3 runs 15 residues. Trimming cost V 0 bases and J 8 bases, with 14 bases left between them.

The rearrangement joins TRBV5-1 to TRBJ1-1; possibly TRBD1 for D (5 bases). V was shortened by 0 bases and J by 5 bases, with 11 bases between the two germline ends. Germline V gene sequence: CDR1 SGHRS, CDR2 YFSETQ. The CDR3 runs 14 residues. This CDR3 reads CASSLDGGSTEAFF. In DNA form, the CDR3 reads TGCGCCAGCAGCTTGGACGGGGGAAGTACTGAAGCTTTCTTT. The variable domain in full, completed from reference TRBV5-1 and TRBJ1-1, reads KAGVTQTPRYLIKTRGQQVTLSCSPISGHRSVSWYQQTPGQGLQFLFEYFSETQRNKGNFPGRFSGRQFSNSRSEMNVSTLELGDSALYLCASSLDGGSTEAFFGQGTRLTVV.